This paragraph reports one TCR beta chain. The antigen remains unidentified. In the PCR, 60 Vbeta and 13 Jbeta primers were used. The assay was immunoSEQ multiplex PCR, and TCRdb's table has in-frame clones only and misses some. The sample carries about 200,000 clones, roughly 80% recorded once. This sample is part of a study of cytomegalovirus exposure and HLA in healthy donors. Germline V gene lookup returns CDR1 MNHEY and CDR2 SMNVEV (reference sequence). The V gene end was trimmed by 5 bases and the J gene end by 0 bases; junction bases not matched to a gene: 3. The CDR3 runs 14 residues. Study conclusions and caveats: Owing to their indistinguishability, certain V segments, notably TRBV6-2 and TRBV6-3, were excluded. The study found most TCR sequences rare, yet found some public TCRs in many donors.

This clonotype was obtained from a middle-aged woman in good health and CMV-seronegative. J is TRBJ1-1 and V is TRBV27; the match to TRBD1 covers 7 bases. The sequenced sample was PBMCs. The CDR3 DNA is TGTGCCAGCAGTATACAGGGGCTGAACACTGAAGCTTTCTTT. As protein: CASSIQGLNTEAFF.